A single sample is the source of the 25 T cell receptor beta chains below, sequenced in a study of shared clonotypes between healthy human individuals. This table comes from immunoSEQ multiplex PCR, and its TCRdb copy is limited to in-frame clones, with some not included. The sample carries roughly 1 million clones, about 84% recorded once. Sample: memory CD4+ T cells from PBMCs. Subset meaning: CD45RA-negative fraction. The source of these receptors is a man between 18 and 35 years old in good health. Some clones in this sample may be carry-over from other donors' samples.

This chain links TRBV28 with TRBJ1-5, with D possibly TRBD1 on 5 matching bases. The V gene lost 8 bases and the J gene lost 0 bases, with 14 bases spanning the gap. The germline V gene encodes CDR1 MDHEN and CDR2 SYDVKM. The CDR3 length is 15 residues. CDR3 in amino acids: CASGPGRVSNQPQHF. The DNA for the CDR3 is TGTGCCAGCGGTCCAGGGCGGGTTAGCAATCAGCCCCAGCATTTT.

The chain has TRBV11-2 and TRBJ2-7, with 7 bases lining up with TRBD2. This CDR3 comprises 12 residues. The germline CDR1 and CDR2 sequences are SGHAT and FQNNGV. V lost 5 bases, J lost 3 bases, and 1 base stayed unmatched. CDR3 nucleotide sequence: TGTGCCAGCAGCGGGAGGGACTACGAGCAGTACTTC. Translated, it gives CASSGRDYEQYF.

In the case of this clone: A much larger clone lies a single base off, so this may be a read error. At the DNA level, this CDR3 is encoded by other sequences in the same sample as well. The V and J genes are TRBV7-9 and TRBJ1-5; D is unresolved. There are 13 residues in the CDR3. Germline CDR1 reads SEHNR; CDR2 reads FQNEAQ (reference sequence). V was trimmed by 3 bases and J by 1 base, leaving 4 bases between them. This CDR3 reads CASSLDSNQPQHF. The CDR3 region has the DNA TGTGCCAGCAGCTTGGACAGCAATCAGCCCCAGCATTTT.

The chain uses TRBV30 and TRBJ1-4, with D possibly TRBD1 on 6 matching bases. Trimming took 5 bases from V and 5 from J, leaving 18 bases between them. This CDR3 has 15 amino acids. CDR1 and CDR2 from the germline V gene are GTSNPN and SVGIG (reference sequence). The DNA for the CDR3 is TGTGCCTGGGGATCTACAGGGAGTTTGAATGAAAAACTGTTTTTT. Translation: CAWGSTGSLNEKLFF.

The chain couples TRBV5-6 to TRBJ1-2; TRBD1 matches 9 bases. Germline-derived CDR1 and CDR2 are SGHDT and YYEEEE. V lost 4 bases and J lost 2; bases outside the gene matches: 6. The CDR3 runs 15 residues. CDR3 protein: CASSTYRGLNYGYTF. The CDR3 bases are TGTGCCAGCAGCACCTACAGGGGGCTGAACTATGGCTACACCTTC. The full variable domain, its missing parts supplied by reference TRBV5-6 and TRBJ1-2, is DAGVTQSPTHLIKTRGQQVTLRCSPKSGHDTVSWYQQALGQGPQFIFQYYEEEERQRGNFPDRFSGHQFPNYSSELNVNALLLGDSALYLCASSTYRGLNYGYTFGSGTRLTVV.

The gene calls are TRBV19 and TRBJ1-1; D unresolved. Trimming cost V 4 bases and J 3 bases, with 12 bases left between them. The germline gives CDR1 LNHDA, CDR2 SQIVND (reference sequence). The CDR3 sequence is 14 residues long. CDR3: CASSTGRVDTEAFF. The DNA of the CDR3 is TGTGCCAGTAGTACCGGACGGGTGGACACTGAAGCTTTCTTT. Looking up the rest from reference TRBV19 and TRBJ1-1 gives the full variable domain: DGGITQSPKYLFRKEGQNVTLSCEQNLNHDAMYWYRQDPGQGLRLIYYSQIVNDFQKGDIAEGYSVSREKKESFPLTVTSAQKNPTAFYLCASSTGRVDTEAFFGQGTRLTVV.

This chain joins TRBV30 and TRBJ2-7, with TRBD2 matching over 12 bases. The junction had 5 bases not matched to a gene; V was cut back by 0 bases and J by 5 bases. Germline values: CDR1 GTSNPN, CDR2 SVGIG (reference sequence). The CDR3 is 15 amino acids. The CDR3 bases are TGTGCCTGGAGTGTACGACTAGCGGGAGTCGACGAGCAGTACTTC. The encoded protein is CAWSVRLAGVDEQYF.

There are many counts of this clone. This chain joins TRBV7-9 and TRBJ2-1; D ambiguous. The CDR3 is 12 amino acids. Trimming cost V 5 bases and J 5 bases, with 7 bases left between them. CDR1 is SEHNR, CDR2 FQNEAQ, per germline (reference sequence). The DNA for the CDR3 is TGTGCCAGCAGCCCGTGGGACAATGAGCAGTTCTTC. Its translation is CASSPWDNEQFF.

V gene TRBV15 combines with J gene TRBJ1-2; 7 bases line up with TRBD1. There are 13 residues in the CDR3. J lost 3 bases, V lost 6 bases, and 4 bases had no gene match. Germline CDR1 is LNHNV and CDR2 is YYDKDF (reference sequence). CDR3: CATRGGQYYGYTF. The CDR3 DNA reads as TGTGCCACCAGAGGGGGACAGTACTATGGCTACACCTTC.

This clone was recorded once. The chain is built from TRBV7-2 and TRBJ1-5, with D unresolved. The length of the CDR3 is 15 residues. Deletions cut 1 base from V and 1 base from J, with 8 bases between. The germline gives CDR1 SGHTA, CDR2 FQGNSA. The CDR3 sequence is CASSLGSRSNQPQHF. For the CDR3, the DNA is TGTGCCAGCAGCTTAGGTAGCCGCAGCAATCAGCCCCAGCATTTT.

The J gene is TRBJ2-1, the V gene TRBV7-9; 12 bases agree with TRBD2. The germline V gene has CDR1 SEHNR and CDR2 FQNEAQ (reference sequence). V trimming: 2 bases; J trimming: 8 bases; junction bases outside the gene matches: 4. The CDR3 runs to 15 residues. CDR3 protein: CASSLTSGRLYEQFF. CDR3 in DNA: TGTGCCAGCAGCTTAACTAGCGGGAGGCTCTATGAGCAGTTCTTC.

The CDR3 DNA reads TGTGCCAGCAGCTTACTAATCACTAGCGGGAGCTACGAGCAGTACTTC. Residues: CASSLLITSGSYEQYF. This chain uses TRBV11-2 with TRBJ2-7; TRBD2 matches 11 bases. V trimming: 2 bases; J trimming: 3 bases; junction bases outside the gene matches: 6. The CDR3 sequence is 16 residues long. Germline values: CDR1 SGHAT, CDR2 FQNNGV.

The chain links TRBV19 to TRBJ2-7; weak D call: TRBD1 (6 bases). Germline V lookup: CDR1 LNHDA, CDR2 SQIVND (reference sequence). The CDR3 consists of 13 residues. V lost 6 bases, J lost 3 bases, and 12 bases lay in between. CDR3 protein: CASSRTANYEQYF. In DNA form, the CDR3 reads TGTGCCAGTAGCCGGACAGCGAACTACGAGCAGTACTTC.

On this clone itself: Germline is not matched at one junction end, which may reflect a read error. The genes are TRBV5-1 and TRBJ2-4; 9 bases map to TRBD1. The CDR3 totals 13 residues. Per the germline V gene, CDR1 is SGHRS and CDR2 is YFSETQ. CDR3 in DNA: TGCGCCAGCAGTTCTACCGGGACAGGGTTCTGGCACTTC. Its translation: CASSSTGTGFWHF.

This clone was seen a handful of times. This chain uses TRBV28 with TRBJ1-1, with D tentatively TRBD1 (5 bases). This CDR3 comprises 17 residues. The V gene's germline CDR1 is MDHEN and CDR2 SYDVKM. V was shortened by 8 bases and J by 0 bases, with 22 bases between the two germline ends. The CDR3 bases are TGTGCCAGCGGGACGTCGGGAGGGCAACACATGAACACTGAAGCTTTCTTT. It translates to CASGTSGGQHMNTEAFF.

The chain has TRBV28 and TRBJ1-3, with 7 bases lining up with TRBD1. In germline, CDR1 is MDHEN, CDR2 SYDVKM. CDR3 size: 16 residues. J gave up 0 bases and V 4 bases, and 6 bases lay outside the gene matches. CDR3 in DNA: TGTGCCAGCAGTTGGGGGGGGACAGTCTCTGGAAACACCATATATTTT. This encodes CASSWGGTVSGNTIYF.

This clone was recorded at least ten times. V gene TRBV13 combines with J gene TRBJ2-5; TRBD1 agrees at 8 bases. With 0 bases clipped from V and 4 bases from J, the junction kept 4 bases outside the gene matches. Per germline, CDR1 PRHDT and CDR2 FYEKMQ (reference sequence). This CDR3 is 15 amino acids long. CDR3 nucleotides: TGTGCCAGCAGCTTAGGACAGGGGGTAGGAGAGACCCAGTACTTC. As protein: CASSLGQGVGETQYF.

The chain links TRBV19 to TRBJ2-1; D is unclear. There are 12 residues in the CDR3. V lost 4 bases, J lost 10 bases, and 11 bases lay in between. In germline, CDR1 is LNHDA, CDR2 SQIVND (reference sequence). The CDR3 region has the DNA TGTGCCAGTAGTAGCCGTCTCTCGGAGCAGTTCTTC. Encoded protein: CASSSRLSEQFF. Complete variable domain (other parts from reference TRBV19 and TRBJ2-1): DGGITQSPKYLFRKEGQNVTLSCEQNLNHDAMYWYRQDPGQGLRLIYYSQIVNDFQKGDIAEGYSVSREKKESFPLTVTSAQKNPTAFYLCASSSRLSEQFFGPGTRLTVL.

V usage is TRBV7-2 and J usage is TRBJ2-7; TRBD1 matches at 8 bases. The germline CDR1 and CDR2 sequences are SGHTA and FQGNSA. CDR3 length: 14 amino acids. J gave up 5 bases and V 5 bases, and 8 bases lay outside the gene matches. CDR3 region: CASSLRTGFDEQYF. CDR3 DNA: TGTGCCAGCAGCCTGAGGACAGGGTTCGACGAGCAGTACTTC.

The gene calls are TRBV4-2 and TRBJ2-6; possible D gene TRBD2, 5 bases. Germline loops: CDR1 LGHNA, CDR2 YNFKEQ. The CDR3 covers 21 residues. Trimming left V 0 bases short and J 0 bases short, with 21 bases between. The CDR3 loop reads CASSQDEYGGSEISGANVLTF. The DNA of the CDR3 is TGTGCCAGCAGCCAAGATGAGTATGGAGGCAGTGAAATCTCTGGGGCCAACGTCCTGACTTTC.

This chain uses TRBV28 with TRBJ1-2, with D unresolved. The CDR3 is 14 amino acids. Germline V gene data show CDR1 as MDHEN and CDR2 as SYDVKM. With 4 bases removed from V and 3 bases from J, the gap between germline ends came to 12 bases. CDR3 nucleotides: TGTGCCAGCAGTTCCAAACCCCCCTACTATGGCTACACCTTC. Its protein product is CASSSKPPYYGYTF.

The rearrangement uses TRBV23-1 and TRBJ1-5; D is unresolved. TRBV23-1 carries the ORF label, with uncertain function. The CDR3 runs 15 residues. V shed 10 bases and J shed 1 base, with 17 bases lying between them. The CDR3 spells CATRWDRASNQPQHF. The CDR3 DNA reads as TGCGCCACGAGGTGGGATAGAGCAAGCAATCAGCCCCAGCATTTT.

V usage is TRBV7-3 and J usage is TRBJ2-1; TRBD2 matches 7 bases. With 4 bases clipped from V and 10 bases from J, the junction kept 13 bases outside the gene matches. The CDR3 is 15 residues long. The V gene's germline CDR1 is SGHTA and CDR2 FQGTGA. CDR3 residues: CASSSGGLGLTEQFF. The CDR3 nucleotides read TGTGCCAGCAGCTCCGGCGGACTAGGTCTAACCGAGCAGTTCTTC.

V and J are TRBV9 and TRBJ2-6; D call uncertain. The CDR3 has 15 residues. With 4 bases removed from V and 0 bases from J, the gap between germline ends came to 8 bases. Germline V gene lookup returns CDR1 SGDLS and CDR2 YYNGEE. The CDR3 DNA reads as TGTGCCAGCAGCCCGCAAACCTCTGGGGCCAACGTCCTGACTTTC. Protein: CASSPQTSGANVLTF.

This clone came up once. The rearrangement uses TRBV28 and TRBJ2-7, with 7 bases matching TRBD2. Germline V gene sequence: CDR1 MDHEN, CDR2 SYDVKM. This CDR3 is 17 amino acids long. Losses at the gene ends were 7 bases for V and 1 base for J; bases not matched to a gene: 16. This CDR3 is CASTPNGGRADSYEQYF. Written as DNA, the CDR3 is TGTGCCAGCACCCCCAATGGGGGGAGGGCCGATTCCTACGAGCAGTACTTC.